This T cell receptor (beta chain) was profiled in a study of response to subunit inactivated influenza vaccine. General study findings and limits: That few new T cells are recruited by each seasonal influenza vaccination was the authors' suggestion.

TCRdb itself ran the RT-PCR reads through MiXCR, one entry per CDR3 protein. Of a few hundred thousand distinct CDR3 sequences in the sample, 14% are singletons; the top ten hold roughly 10%. CDR1 is MGHRA and CDR2 is YSYEKL in the germline V gene. The CDR3 contains 14 residues. Trimming removed 3 bases at V and 5 bases at J, with 12 bases between. Turning to this clonotype: Its antigen is currently unknown.

The sequencing used PBMCs from blood, collected approximately 12 days after vaccination. This receptor was identified in a man between 45 and 60 years old who received an inactivated influenza vaccine. The chain combines TRBV4-1 with TRBJ2-3; D unresolved. CDR3 in amino acids: CASSQRRAIDTQYF. CDR3 coding DNA: TGCGCCAGCAGCCAGAGGAGAGCAATAGATACGCAGTATTTT.